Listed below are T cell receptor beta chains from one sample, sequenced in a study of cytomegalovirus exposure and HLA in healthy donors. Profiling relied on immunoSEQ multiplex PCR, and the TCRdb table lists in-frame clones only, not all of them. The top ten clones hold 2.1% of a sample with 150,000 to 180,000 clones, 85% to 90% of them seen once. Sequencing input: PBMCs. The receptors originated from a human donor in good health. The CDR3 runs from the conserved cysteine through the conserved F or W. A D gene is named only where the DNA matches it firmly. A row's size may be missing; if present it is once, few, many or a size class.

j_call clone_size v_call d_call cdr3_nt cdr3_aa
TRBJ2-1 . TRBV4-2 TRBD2 TGTGCCAGCAGCCAAAGGATCGGGGCGGGAGGGCCCAATGAGCAGTTCTTC CASSQRIGAGGPNEQFF
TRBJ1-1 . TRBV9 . TGTGCCAGCACCGGCGAGGGGGCTGAAGCTTTCTTT CASTGEGAEAFF
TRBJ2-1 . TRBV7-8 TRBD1 TGTGCCAGCAGCCAGTTGGGACAGGGACCCAATGAGCAGTTCTTC CASSQLGQGPNEQFF
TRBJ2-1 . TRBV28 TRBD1 TGTGCCAGCTGGGACAGAAACAATGAGCAGTTCTTC CASWDRNNEQFF
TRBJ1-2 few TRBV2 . TGTGCCAGCAGTACAGATAACTATGGCTACACCTTC CASSTDNYGYTF
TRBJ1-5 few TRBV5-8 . TGTGCCAGCAGCTTTCAAGGGGTGAGAGATCAGCCCCAGCATTTT CASSFQGVRDQPQHF
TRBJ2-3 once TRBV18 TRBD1 TGTGCCAGCTCACCTTTTGGGACAGGTCGGAGGGGGAGCACAGATACGCAGTATTTT CASSPFGTGRRGSTDTQYF
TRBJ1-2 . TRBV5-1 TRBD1 TGCGCCAGCAGGGCCGGGACAGGGTCGCCCTATGGCTACACCTTC CASRAGTGSPYGYTF
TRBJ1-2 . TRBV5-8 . TGTGCCAGCAGCGCAGACTCGTATGGCTACACCTTC CASSADSYGYTF
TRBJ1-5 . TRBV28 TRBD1 TGTGCCAGCAGTGTTCCAGGGGGCCTCAATCAGCCCCAGCATTTT CASSVPGGLNQPQHF
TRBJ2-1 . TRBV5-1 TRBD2 TGCGCCACCACAAGCGGGAGTGCCTACAATGAGCAGTTCTTC CATTSGSAYNEQFF
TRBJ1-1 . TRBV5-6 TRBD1 TGTGCCAGCAGCTTAGGGACAGGGAACACTGAAGCTTTCTTT CASSLGTGNTEAFF
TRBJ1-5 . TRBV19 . TGTGCCAGTAGTATTACGAAACTTCAGCCCCAGCATTTT CASSITKLQPQHF
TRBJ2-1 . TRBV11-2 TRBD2 TGTGCCAGCAGCTTTCTAGCGGGGGTTAACAATGAGCAGTTCTTC CASSFLAGVNNEQFF
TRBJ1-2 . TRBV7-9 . TGTGCCAGCAGCTTAGACCGGTCGTATGCGGCCTATGGCTACACCTTC CASSLDRSYAAYGYTF
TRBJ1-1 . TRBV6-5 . TGTGCCAGCAGTCGGGGAGGCCTTATGAACACTGAAGCTTTCTTT CASSRGGLMNTEAFF
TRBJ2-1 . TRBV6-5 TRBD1 TGTGCCAGCGGGTACAGGGGGACCTACAATGAGCAGTTCTTC CASGYRGTYNEQFF
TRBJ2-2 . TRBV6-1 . TGTGCCAGCCTGCGGGCTGCGAACACCGGGGAGCTGTTTTTT CASLRAANTGELFF
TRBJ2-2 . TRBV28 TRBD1 TGTGCCAGCAGTTTAATAGGACAGGGAAACACCGGGGAGCTGTTTTTT CASSLIGQGNTGELFF
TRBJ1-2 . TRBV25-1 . TGTGCCAGCAGTGGACAGGTCCTGGGAGGCTACACCTTC CASSGQVLGGYTF
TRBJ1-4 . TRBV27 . TGTGCCAGCAGACCCTCCGGGACATCTTTTTCGCCTGCATGGGAAAAACTGTTTTTT CASRPSGTSFSPAWEKLFF
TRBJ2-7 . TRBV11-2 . TGTGCCAGCAGCTTAGAAGCGCACTCCTACGAGCAGTACTTC CASSLEAHSYEQYF